Reported below is one T cell receptor (beta chain). What it binds is not known. From germline, CDR1 is LNHDA and CDR2 SQIVND (reference sequence). This CDR3 has 14 residues. V was trimmed by 1 base and J by 4 bases, leaving 10 bases between them. The sample originates from a study of T cell responses to AZD1222 COVID-19 vaccine. Study context: Recipients boosted at about 4 weeks or about 12 weeks are pooled.

Clones were sequenced by immunoSEQ multiplex PCR, and TCRdb holds only the in-frame ones, with some missing. Seen here are about 120,000 clones, roughly 90% observed once, and the top ten hold 6.5% to 8.5%. Whole-study results and caveats: Donors in the cohort were predominantly white British and more often female, and clonal diversity was possibly underestimated. Of the AZD1222 recipients, only 5 to 7 were seropositive at baseline. Vaccination with two AZD1222 doses was followed by a rise in Spike-specific TCR breadth and depth.

The material was peripheral blood, obtained on day 0 of AZD1222 vaccination. This chain uses TRBV19 with TRBJ1-2; no firm D call. The sequence came from an adult in good health. The CDR3 region is CASSIGGPLYGYTF. The CDR3 DNA reads as TGTGCCAGTAGTATAGGCGGGCCCCTCTATGGCTACACCTTC.